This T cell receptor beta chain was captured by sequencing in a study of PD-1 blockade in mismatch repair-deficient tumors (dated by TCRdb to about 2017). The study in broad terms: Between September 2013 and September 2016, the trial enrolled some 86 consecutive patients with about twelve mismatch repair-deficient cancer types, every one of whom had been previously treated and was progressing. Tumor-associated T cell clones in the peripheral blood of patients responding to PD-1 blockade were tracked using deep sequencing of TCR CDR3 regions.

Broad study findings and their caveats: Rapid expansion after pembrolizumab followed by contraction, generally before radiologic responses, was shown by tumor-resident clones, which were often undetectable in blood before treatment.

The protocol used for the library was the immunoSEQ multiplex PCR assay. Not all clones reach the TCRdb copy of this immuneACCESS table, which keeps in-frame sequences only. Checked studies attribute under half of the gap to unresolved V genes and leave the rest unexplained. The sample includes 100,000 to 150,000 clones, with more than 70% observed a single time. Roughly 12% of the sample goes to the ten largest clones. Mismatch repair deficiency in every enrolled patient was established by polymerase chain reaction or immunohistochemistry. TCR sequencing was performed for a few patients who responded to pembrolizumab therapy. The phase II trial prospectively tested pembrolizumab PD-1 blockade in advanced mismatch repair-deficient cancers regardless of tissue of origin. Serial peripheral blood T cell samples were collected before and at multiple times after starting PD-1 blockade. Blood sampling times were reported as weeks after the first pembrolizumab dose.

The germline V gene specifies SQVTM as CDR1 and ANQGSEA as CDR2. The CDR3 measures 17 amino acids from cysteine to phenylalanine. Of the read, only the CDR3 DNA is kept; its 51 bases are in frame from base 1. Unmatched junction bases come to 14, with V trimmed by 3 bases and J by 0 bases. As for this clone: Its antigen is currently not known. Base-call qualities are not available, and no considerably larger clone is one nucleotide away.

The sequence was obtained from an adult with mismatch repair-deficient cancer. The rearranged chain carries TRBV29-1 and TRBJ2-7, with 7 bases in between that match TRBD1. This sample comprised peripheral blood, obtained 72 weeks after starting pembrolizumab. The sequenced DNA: TGCAGCGTTGAGGGTCGATTAGGGGGCCCCTCCTCCTACGAGCAGTACTTC. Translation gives CSVEGRLGGPSSYEQYF.